Sequencing of this TCR beta chain was carried out in a study of blood T cell repertoires in COVID-19. Study-level information: From T cells, B-cell-depleted T cells, or PBMCs came the material, which was cDNA or gDNA.

Clones were read by immunoSEQ multiplex PCR, and TCRdb kept only the in-frame ones, dropping some. This sample has a few hundred thousand clones, with more than 70% found just once. Trimming removed 4 bases at V and 4 bases at J, with 9 bases between. The CDR3 spans 12 residues. Germline V gene sequence: CDR1 SGHKS, CDR2 YYEKEE (reference sequence). Participant ages covered about 18 to 89 years across some 25 US areas. Participants classified as exposed had met a COVID-19 case within 2 weeks before study entry. The receptor comes from a woman in her 30s who had been exposed to COVID-19. J is TRBJ2-7 and V is TRBV5-5, with D possibly matching TRBD1 (6 bases). Sequenced: PBMCs or T cells enriched from blood (not recorded which). The CDR3 spells CASSPGQYEQYF. The CDR3 DNA sequence: TGTGCCAGCAGCCCTGGACAGTACGAGCAGTACTTC.